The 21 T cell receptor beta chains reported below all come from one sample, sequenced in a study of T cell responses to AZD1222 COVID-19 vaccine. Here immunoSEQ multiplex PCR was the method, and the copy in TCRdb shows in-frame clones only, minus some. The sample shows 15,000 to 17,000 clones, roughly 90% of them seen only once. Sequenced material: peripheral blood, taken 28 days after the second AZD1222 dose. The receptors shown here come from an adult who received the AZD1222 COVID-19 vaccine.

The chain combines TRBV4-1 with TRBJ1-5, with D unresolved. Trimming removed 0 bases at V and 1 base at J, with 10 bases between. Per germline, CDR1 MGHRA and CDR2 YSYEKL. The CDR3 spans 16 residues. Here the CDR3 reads CASSQESGMSNQPQHF. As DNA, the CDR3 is TGCGCCAGCAGCCAAGAATCCGGGATGAGCAATCAGCCCCAGCATTTT.

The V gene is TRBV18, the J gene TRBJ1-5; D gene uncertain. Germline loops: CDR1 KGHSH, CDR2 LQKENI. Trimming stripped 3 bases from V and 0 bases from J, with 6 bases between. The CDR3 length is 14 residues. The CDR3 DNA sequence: TGTGCCAGCTCACCGCAATATAGCAATCAGCCCCAGCATTTT. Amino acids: CASSPQYSNQPQHF. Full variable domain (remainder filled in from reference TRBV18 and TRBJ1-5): NAGVMQNPRHLVRRRGQEARLRCSPMKGHSHVYWYRQLPEEGLKFMVYLQKENIIDESGMPKERFSAEFPKEGPSILRIQQVVRGDSAAYFCASSPQYSNQPQHFGDGTRLSIL.

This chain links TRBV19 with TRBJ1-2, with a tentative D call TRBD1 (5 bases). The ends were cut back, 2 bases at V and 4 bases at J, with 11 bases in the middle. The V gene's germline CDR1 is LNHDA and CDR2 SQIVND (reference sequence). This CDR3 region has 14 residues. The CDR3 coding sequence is TGTGCCAGTAGTATACAGGGCTTCGTCTATGGCTACACCTTC. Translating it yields CASSIQGFVYGYTF.

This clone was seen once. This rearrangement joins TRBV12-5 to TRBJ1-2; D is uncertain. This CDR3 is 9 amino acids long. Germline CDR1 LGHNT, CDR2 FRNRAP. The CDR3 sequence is CGQVGGYTF. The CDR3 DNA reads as TGTGGGCAGGTCGGCGGCTACACCTTC.

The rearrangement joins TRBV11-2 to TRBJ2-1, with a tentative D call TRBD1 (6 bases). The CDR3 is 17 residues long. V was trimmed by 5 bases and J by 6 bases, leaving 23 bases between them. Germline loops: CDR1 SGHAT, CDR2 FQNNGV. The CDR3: CASSPKTGTQKANEQFF. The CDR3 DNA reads TGTGCCAGCAGCCCAAAAACGGGGACACAAAAAGCCAATGAGCAGTTCTTC. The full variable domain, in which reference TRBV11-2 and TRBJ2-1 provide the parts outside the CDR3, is EAGVAQSPRYKIIEKRQSVAFWCNPISGHATLYWYQQILGQGPKLLIQFQNNGVVDDSQLPKDRFSAERLKGVDSTLKIQPAKLEDSAVYLCASSPKTGTQKANEQFFGPGTRLTVL.

In DNA form, the CDR3 reads TGTGCCAGCAGGCGACAGGGGAGCGGCTACACCTTC. The encoded protein is CASRRQGSGYTF. The chain couples TRBV12-3 or TRBV12-4 to TRBJ1-2; 8 bases agree with TRBD1. Trimming cost V 6 bases and J 8 bases; bases outside gene matches: 5. The CDR3 has 12 residues.

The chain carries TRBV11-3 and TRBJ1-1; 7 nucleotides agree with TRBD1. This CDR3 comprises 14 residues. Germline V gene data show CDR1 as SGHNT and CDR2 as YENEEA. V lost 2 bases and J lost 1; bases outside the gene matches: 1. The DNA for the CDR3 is TGTGCCAGCAGCTTAAGGGGGCAGAACACTGAAGCTTTCTTT. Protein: CASSLRGQNTEAFF.

Here the CDR3 reads CATQGANQPQHF. The CDR3 DNA sequence: TGTGCCACACAGGGGGCAAATCAGCCCCAGCATTTT. V usage is TRBV6-5 and J usage is TRBJ1-5; 9 nucleotides agree with TRBD1. This CDR3 is built from 12 residues. CDR1 and CDR2 (germline): MNHEY, SVGAGI. V lost 10 bases to trimming and J lost 4 bases; unmatched junction nucleotides: 2.

DNA for the CDR3: TGTGCCAGCAGTGGGCTTCCTAGCGGGAGGTTAATCAGCTCCTACAATGAGCAGTTCTTC. Translated, it gives CASSGLPSGRLISSYNEQFF. This sequence joins TRBV2 and TRBJ2-1, with 11 bases lining up with TRBD2. This CDR3 has 20 amino acids. Per germline, CDR1 SNHLY and CDR2 FYNNEI. With 4 bases clipped from V and 0 bases from J, the junction kept 14 bases outside the gene matches.

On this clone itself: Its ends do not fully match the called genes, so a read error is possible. The CDR3 loop is CASSSDTGSGTQYF. The CDR3 DNA reads TGTGCTAGCAGCTCAGATACAGGGAGCGGGACCCAGTACTTC. J is TRBJ2-5 and V is TRBV7-7, with D tentatively TRBD1 (6 bases). CDR1 SSHAT and CDR2 FNYEAQ come from the germline V gene (reference sequence). This CDR3 spans 14 amino acids. Using reference TRBV7-7 and TRBJ2-5 for the parts outside the CDR3, the full variable domain is GAGVSQSPRYKVTKRGQDVTLRCDPISSHATLYWYQQALGQGPEFLTYFNYEAQPDKSGLPSDRFSAERPEGSISTLTIQRTEQRDSAMYRCASSSDTGSGTQYFGPGTRLLVL.

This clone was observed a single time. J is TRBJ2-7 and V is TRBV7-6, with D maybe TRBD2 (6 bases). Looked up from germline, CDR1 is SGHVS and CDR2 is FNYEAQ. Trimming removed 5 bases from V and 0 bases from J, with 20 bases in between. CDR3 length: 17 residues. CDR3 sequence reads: CASSPVGGISGSYEQYF. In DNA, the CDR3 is TGTGCCAGCAGCCCCGTCGGAGGTATTAGCGGCTCCTACGAGCAGTACTTC.

CDR3 sequence reads: CASSVGSEEKLFF. CDR3 bases: TGTGCCAGCAGCGTAGGGTCGGAGGAAAAACTGTTTTTT. V and J are TRBV9 and TRBJ1-4; the D is unclear. Trimming removed 0 bases from V and 8 bases from J, with 8 bases in between. The CDR3 covers 13 residues. Per germline, CDR1 SGDLS and CDR2 YYNGEE.

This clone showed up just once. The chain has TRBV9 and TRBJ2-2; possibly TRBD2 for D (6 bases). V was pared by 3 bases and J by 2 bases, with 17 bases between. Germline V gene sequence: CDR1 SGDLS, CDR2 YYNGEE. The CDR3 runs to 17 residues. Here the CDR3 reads CASSDQNVGGNTGELFF. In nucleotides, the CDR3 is TGTGCCAGCAGCGACCAAAACGTCGGGGGAAACACCGGGGAGCTGTTTTTT.

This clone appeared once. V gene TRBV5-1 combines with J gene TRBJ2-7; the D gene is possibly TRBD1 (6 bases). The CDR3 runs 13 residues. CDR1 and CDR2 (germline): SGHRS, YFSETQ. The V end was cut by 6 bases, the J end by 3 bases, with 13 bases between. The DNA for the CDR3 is TGCGCCAGCACGAATACAGGGAACTACGAGCAGTACTTC. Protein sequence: CASTNTGNYEQYF.

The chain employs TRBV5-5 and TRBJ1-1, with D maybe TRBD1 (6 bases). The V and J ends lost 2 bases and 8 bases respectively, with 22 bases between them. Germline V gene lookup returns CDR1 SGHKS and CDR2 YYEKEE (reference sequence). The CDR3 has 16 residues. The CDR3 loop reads CASSLQGTGLGGEAFF. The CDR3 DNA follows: TGTGCCAGCAGCTTACAGGGAACTGGGTTGGGCGGCGAAGCTTTCTTT.

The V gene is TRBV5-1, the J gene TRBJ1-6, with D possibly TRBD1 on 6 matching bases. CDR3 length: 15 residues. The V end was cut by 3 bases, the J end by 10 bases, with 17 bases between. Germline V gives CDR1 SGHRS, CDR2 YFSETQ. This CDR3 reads CASSWATGSESPLHF. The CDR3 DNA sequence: TGCGCCAGCAGCTGGGCGACAGGTTCGGAATCACCCCTCCACTTT.

The DNA of the CDR3 is TGCGCCAGCAGTGAAGGCAGGGCTAGCGGATACAATGAGCAGTTCTTC. The encoded protein is CASSEGRASGYNEQFF. The V and J genes are TRBV10-2 and TRBJ2-1; 7 bases match TRBD2. CDR1 is WSHSY and CDR2 is SAAADI in the germline V gene. V lost 3 bases, J lost 4 bases, and 9 bases stayed unmatched. This CDR3 contains 16 residues.

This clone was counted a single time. In DNA, the CDR3 is TGTGCCAGCTCACTAGGCCAGGGGTCCACTGAAGCTTTCTTT. It codes for CASSLGQGSTEAFF. The chain combines TRBV18 with TRBJ1-1, with a possible D match to TRBD1 (6 bases). The CDR3 extends over 14 amino acids. The V and J ends lost 4 bases and 4 bases respectively, with 13 bases between them. CDR1 is KGHSH and CDR2 is LQKENI in the germline V gene.

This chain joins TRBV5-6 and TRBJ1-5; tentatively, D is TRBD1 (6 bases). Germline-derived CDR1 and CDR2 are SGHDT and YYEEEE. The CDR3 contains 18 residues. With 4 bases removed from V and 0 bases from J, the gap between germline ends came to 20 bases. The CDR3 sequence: CASSLNTGKGHSNQPQHF. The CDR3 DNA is TGTGCCAGCAGCCTTAATACAGGGAAAGGTCATAGCAATCAGCCCCAGCATTTT.

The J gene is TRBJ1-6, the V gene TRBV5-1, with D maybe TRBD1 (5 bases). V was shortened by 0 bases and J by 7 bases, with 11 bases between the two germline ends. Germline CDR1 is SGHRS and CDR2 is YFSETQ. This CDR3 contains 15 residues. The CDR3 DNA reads TGCGCCAGCAGCTTGGCGGCGGGGGACAATTCACCCCTCCACTTT. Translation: CASSLAAGDNSPLHF.

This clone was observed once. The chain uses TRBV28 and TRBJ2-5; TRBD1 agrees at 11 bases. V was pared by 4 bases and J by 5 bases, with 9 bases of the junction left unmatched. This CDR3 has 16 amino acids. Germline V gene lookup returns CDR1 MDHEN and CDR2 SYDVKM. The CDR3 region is CASSSTGTGGRETQYF. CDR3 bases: TGTGCCAGCAGTTCTACCGGGACAGGGGGGAGGGAGACCCAGTACTTC.